These 23 T cell receptor beta chains were sequenced from one sample in a study of identifying expanded T cells in peripheral blood. Assay used: immunoSEQ multiplex PCR; TCRdb lists only in-frame clones, some missing. The sample shows about 85,000 clones, around 89% of them seen only once. The sequencing input was blood. The source is a person aged 18 to 75 in good health.

This sequence joins TRBV11-2 and TRBJ2-7; D may be TRBD2 (6 bases). The CDR3 loop spans 14 amino acids. The ends were cut back, 8 bases at V and 2 bases at J, with 16 bases in the middle. CDR1 SGHAT and CDR2 FQNNGV come from the germline V gene. The CDR3 loop reads CASGRRVAPYEQYF. DNA for the CDR3: TGTGCCAGCGGACGGAGGGTGGCTCCCTACGAGCAGTACTTC.

This clone was seen only a few times. The gene calls are TRBV19 and TRBJ1-5; D gene unclear. Per the germline V gene, CDR1 is LNHDA and CDR2 is SQIVND (reference sequence). The CDR3 extends over 17 amino acids. The V and J ends lost 2 bases and 4 bases respectively, with 18 bases between them. The CDR3 protein is CASSINHGIASNQPQHF. The DNA of the CDR3 is TGTGCCAGTAGTATAAATCATGGCATTGCCTCTAATCAGCCCCAGCATTTT.

The genes are TRBV10-1 and TRBJ2-2; 7 positions match TRBD1. J was trimmed by 0 bases and V by 6 bases; bases with no gene match: 4. Per the germline V gene, CDR1 is WNHNN and CDR2 is SYGVQD (reference sequence). This CDR3 has 15 residues. The CDR3 is CASSRDSANTGELFF. DNA for the CDR3: TGCGCCAGCAGCCGGGACAGCGCGAACACCGGGGAGCTGTTTTTT.

This clone was counted between two and nine times. V and J are TRBV7-9 and TRBJ2-7; D might be TRBD1 or TRBD2, each matching 5 bases. Trimming removed 5 bases from V and 6 bases from J, with 20 bases in between. This CDR3 is 15 amino acids long. Per germline, CDR1 SEHNR and CDR2 FQNEAQ (reference sequence). The CDR3 loop reads CASSLRPGTFGEQYF. The CDR3 coding sequence is TGTGCCAGCAGCCTTCGACCGGGGACCTTCGGCGAGCAGTACTTC.

The genes are TRBV5-1 and TRBJ2-1; 10 bases match TRBD2. The CDR3 runs 17 residues. V shed 0 bases, J shed 6 bases, and the junction held 9 bases outside the gene matches. The V gene's germline CDR1 is SGHRS and CDR2 YFSETQ. For the CDR3, the DNA is TGCGCCAGCAGCTTGGCCGTGGGGCTAGCGGGGGTCAATGAGCAGTTCTTC. Translating it yields CASSLAVGLAGVNEQFF.

CDR3: CASSLEGRGSYEQYF. CDR3 DNA: TGTGCCAGCAGCTTAGAGGGTCGGGGGAGCTACGAGCAGTACTTC. The V and J genes are TRBV11-2 and TRBJ2-7, with TRBD2 as a possible D gene (6 bases). V was clipped by 0 bases and J by 3 bases, with 12 bases between them. Looked up from germline, CDR1 is SGHAT and CDR2 is FQNNGV. The CDR3 spans 15 residues. The full variable domain, its missing parts supplied by reference TRBV11-2 and TRBJ2-7, is EAGVAQSPRYKIIEKRQSVAFWCNPISGHATLYWYQQILGQGPKLLIQFQNNGVVDDSQLPKDRFSAERLKGVDSTLKIQPAKLEDSAVYLCASSLEGRGSYEQYFGPGTRLTVT.

The chain links TRBV27 to TRBJ1-1, with 7 bases lining up with TRBD1. This CDR3 has 14 residues. From germline, CDR1 is MNHEY and CDR2 SMNVEV (reference sequence). V was clipped by 3 bases and J by 8 bases; unmatched bases: 9. In nucleotides, the CDR3 is TGTGCCAGCAGTTTCAAAACAGGGGTCGGGGAAGCTTTCTTT. Protein sequence: CASSFKTGVGEAFF.

V and J are TRBV9 and TRBJ2-7; 10 nucleotides agree with TRBD2. Germline CDR1 and CDR2: SGDLS and YYNGEE. This CDR3 comprises 16 residues. V dropped 1 base and J dropped 2; count of bases not matched to a gene: 6. CDR3 sequence: CASSVHSGGNPYEQYF. CDR3 sequence (DNA): TGTGCCAGCAGCGTACATAGCGGGGGGAATCCCTACGAGCAGTACTTC.

The chain couples TRBV5-6 to TRBJ2-3, with D perhaps matching TRBD1 or TRBD2 (5 bases each). Germline CDR1 reads SGHDT; CDR2 reads YYEEEE. The length of the CDR3 is 14 residues. V shed 4 bases and J shed 2 bases, with 11 bases lying between them. For the CDR3, the DNA is TGTGCCAGCAGCCGTCCGGGGACCACAGATACGCAGTATTTT. Translation gives CASSRPGTTDTQYF. Filled out from reference TRBV5-6 and TRBJ2-3, the complete variable domain reads DAGVTQSPTHLIKTRGQQVTLRCSPKSGHDTVSWYQQALGQGPQFIFQYYEEEERQRGNFPDRFSGHQFPNYSSELNVNALLLGDSALYLCASSRPGTTDTQYFGPGTRLTVL.

V and J are TRBV5-1 and TRBJ2-5; TRBD2 might be the D (6 bases). This CDR3 comprises 16 residues. Trimming shortened V by 7 bases and J by 0 bases, and 19 bases separated the two germline ends. Germline lookup yields CDR1 SGHRS and CDR2 YFSETQ. The CDR3 here is CASRLGGAAHQETQYF. The CDR3 DNA reads as TGCGCCAGCCGTCTTGGCGGGGCGGCCCACCAAGAGACCCAGTACTTC.

J is TRBJ2-7 and V is TRBV7-2; the D gene is possibly TRBD1 (6 bases). Trimming removed 2 bases at V and 10 bases at J, with 15 bases between. There are 13 residues in the CDR3. In germline, CDR1 is SGHTA, CDR2 FQGNSA. The CDR3 nucleotides read TGTGCCAGCAGCTTACAGGGACAATTATCTCAGTACTTC. Its protein product is CASSLQGQLSQYF.

The chain couples TRBV6-7 to TRBJ2-5, with D possibly matching TRBD2 (6 bases). Being an ORF, TRBV6-7 has a function that is uncertain. Trimming cost V 11 bases and J 3 bases, with 34 bases left between them. This CDR3 region has 19 residues. The CDR3 bases are TGTGCCTCAGCAGACCGGGCTCCTCCTACTCGGGGGAACGAAGAGACCCAGTACTTC. Translated, it gives CASADRAPPTRGNEETQYF.

CDR3 coding DNA: TGTGCCTCCCCGGGACAGGGCCACTCTGGGGCCAACGTCCTGACTTTC. Translated: CASPGQGHSGANVLTF. This chain links TRBV30 with TRBJ2-6; 9 nucleotides match TRBD1. The ends lost 7 bases at V and 0 bases at J; junction bases unmatched: 7. Germline CDR1 GTSNPN, CDR2 SVGIG (reference sequence). The CDR3 runs 16 residues.

J is TRBJ2-7 and V is TRBV4-3, with 10 bases that match TRBD1. CDR3 length: 15 amino acids. The J segment lost 1 base and the V segment lost 6 bases, leaving 6 bases of the junction unmatched. Germline CDR1 reads LGHNA; CDR2 reads YSLEER. CDR3 sequence (DNA): TGCGCCAGCAGTCCGGACAGGGGGTCGTCCTACGAGCAGTACTTC. This gives the protein CASSPDRGSSYEQYF.

CDR3 region: CASSLPRPGLLSGANVLTF. The CDR3 bases are TGCGCCAGCAGCCTTCCGAGGCCGGGACTCCTCTCTGGGGCCAACGTCCTGACTTTC. The chain employs TRBV4-1 and TRBJ2-6; the D gene is possibly TRBD2 (6 bases). V lost 4 bases and J 0 bases, leaving 19 bases between the germline ends. The CDR3 is 19 amino acids. Germline V gene sequence: CDR1 MGHRA, CDR2 YSYEKL.

This clone was picked up one time. The chain carries TRBV6-6 and TRBJ2-2; D is uncertain. V lost 10 bases to trimming and J lost 6 bases, with 15 bases between them. The CDR3 has 13 amino acids. The germline V gene encodes CDR1 MNHNY and CDR2 SVGAGI (reference sequence). The CDR3 region is CATSRATAGELFF. The CDR3 bases are TGTGCCACCTCTAGGGCAACTGCCGGGGAGCTGTTTTTT.

The chain uses TRBV10-3 and TRBJ2-5; the match to TRBD1 covers 8 bases. V shed 0 bases and J 4 bases; nucleotides not matched to a gene: 4. Germline CDR1 reads ENHRY; CDR2 reads SYGVKD. This CDR3 comprises 15 residues. The CDR3, as DNA: TGTGCCATCAGTGAGTCTACAGGGGGGCGAGAGACCCAGTACTTC. It encodes CAISESTGGRETQYF.

V usage is TRBV7-9 and J usage is TRBJ2-7; no reliable D call. CDR3 length equals 12 residues. V lost 5 bases, J lost 4 bases, and 9 bases lay in between. CDR1 and CDR2 from the germline V gene are SEHNR and FQNEAQ (reference sequence). The CDR3 nucleotides are TGTGCCAGCAGCAGTAACCCTTACGAGCAGTACTTC. The encoded protein is CASSSNPYEQYF.

The chain has TRBV4-3 and TRBJ1-4; 8 nucleotides match TRBD1. The CDR3 covers 15 residues. The V segment lost 2 bases and the J segment 7 bases; nucleotides outside the gene matches: 6. Germline V lookup: CDR1 LGHNA, CDR2 YSLEER. The CDR3 sequence: CASSQTGGGSEKLFF. The CDR3 DNA reads TGCGCCAGCAGCCAAACAGGGGGGGGGAGTGAAAAACTGTTTTTT.

The V gene is TRBV7-9, the J gene TRBJ1-1; D is uncertain. The ends were cut back, 1 base at V and 0 bases at J, with 6 bases in the middle. The germline gives CDR1 SEHNR, CDR2 FQNEAQ (reference sequence). This CDR3 has 14 residues. The CDR3 sequence: CASSLGPVNTEAFF. The CDR3 region has the DNA TGTGCCAGCAGCTTAGGACCAGTGAACACTGAAGCTTTCTTT.

The chain couples TRBV10-3 to TRBJ2-1; 9 nucleotides line up with TRBD2. The J segment lost 8 bases and the V segment lost 4 bases, leaving 12 bases of the junction unmatched. Germline V CDR1 and CDR2: ENHRY, SYGVKD. CDR3 size: 16 residues. The CDR3: CAISAGLAGFRDEQFF. The CDR3 DNA follows: TGTGCCATCAGTGCTGGGCTAGCGGGGTTTCGGGATGAGCAGTTCTTC.

This rearrangement joins TRBV11-2 to TRBJ1-2; no clear D gene. V shed 3 bases and J shed 0 bases, with 11 bases lying between them. Germline loops: CDR1 SGHAT, CDR2 FQNNGV. The CDR3 has 15 residues. The CDR3 protein is CASSFGPVANYGYTF. DNA of the CDR3: TGTGCCAGCAGCTTCGGGCCGGTAGCTAACTATGGCTACACCTTC.

The rearrangement links TRBV7-8 to TRBJ2-7, with D unresolved. CDR1 is SGHVS and CDR2 is FQNEAQ in the germline V gene. The CDR3 length is 14 residues. V shed 5 bases and J shed 2 bases, with 13 bases lying between them. CDR3 sequence: CASSHGPSTYEQYF. The CDR3 DNA reads as TGTGCCAGCAGCCATGGACCGAGCACCTACGAGCAGTACTTC.